This section outlines one TCR beta chain sequence together with its context. Per the original methods: Cell counts per sample came from amplifying reference gene primers. Method: immunoSEQ multiplex PCR; TCRdb's copy keeps in-frame clones and lacks some. The V and J calls and clone size come from that table; D and trimming were worked out from the DNA. The profile shows some 70,000 clones, 90% of them singletons. These data are taken from a study of blood T cell repertoires in COVID-19. Study-wide background: Acute and convalescent COVID-19 specimens originated in the United States, Italy and Spain. From T cells, B-cell-depleted T cells, or PBMCs came the material, which was cDNA or gDNA.

V dropped 4 bases and J dropped 9 bases, with 22 bases sitting between them. Germline-derived CDR1 and CDR2 are SNHLY and FYNNEI. This CDR3 is built from 16 residues. The V call is TRBV2, the J call TRBJ1-3; TRBD1 is a possible D gene (5 bases). This receptor was taken from a man aged 50 to 60 with acute or convalescent COVID-19. Sequenced material: peripheral blood. The CDR3 sequence is CASSGGGAGNSGTIYF. The CDR3 DNA is TGTGCCAGCAGTGGGGGAGGAGCAGGGAATTCGGGCACCATATATTTT.